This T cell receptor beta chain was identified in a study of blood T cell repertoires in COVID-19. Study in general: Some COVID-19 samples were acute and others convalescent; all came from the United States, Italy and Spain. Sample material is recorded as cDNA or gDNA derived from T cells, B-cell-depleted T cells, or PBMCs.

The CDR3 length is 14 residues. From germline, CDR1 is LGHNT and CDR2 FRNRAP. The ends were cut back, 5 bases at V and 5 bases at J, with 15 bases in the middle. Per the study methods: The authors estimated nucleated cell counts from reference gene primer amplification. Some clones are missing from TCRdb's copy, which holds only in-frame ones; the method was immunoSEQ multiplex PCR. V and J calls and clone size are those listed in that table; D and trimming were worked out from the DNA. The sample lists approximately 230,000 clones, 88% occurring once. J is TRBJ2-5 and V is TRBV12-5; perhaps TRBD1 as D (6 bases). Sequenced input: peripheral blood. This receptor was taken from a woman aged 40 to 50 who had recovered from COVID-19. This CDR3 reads CASGPTGQPETQYF. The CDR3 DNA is TGTGCTAGTGGTCCAACGGGACAACCGGAGACCCAGTACTTC.